This T cell receptor (beta chain) was obtained from a study of early T cells in non-severe SARS-CoV-2 infection. Study results and limitations: Matches to VDJdb favored anti-spike CD8 responses and missed private and CD4 specificities.

TCRdb reprocessed the 5' RACE reads via MiXCR and lists one record per CDR3 protein. The sample contains about 31,000 distinct CDR3 sequences, around 5% of which appear only once. This clonotype occurred many times. Its antigen is as yet unknown. Germline loops: CDR1 LNHDA, CDR2 SQIVND (reference sequence). The CDR3 is 14 amino acids. V was trimmed by 2 bases and J by 10 bases, leaving 15 bases between them. Specimen: whole blood. The chain couples TRBV19 to TRBJ2-1; D is possibly TRBD2 (5 bases). The sequence came from an adult who was a healthcare worker with PCR-confirmed SARS-CoV-2 infection or an uninfected control (not recorded which). This CDR3 is CASSIYGGSTEQFF. CDR3 sequence (DNA): TGTGCCAGTAGTATATATGGCGGGTCGACAGAGCAGTTCTTC.